The clone carrying this TCR beta chain was recorded at least ten times. This entry is derived from a study of T-cell reconstitution after alpha-beta-depleted transplantation in children. This CDR3 has 15 amino acids. Germline CDR1 and CDR2: SGHDT and YYEEEE. J was trimmed by 1 base and V by 0 bases; bases with no gene match: 3. It was with unique molecular identifiers that the TCRbeta library was prepared. TCRdb recomputed calls from the PCR reads with MiXCR, one row per CDR3 protein. The profile shows fewer than 200,000 distinct CDR3 sequences, approximately 7% of them singletons. Source: PBMCs from the stem cell graft donor, taken from the stem cell graft. This sequence was found in a human donor who donated a stem cell graft to a child with Wiskott-Aldrich syndrome. This rearrangement joins TRBV5-6 to TRBJ2-5; 7 bases align to TRBD1. The CDR3 protein is CASSLAGGVQETQYF. CDR3 bases: TGTGCCAGCAGCTTGGCAGGGGGTGTCCAAGAGACCCAGTACTTC.